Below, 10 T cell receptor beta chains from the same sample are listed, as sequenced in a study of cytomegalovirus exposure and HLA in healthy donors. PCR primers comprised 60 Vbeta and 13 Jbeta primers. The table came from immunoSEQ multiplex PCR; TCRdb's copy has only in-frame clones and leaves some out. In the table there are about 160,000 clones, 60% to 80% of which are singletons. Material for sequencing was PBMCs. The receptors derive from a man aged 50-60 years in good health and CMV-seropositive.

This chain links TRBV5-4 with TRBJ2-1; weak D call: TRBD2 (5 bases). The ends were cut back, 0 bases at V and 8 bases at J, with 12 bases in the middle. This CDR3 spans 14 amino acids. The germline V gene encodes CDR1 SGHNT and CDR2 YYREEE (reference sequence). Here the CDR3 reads CASSLAGSGDEQFF. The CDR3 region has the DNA TGTGCCAGCAGCTTGGCGGGGTCGGGCGATGAGCAGTTCTTC.

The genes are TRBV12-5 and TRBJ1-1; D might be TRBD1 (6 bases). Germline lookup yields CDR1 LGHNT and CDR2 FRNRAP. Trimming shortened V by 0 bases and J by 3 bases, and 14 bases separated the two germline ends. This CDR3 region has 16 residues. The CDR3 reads CASGLVQGVSDTEAFF. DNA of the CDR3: TGTGCTAGTGGTTTGGTACAGGGAGTTTCAGACACTGAAGCTTTCTTT.

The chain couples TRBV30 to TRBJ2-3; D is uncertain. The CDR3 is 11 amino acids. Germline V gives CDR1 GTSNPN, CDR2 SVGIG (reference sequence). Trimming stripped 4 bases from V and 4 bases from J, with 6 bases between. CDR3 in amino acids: CAWNLADTQYF. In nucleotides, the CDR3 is TGTGCCTGGAACCTAGCAGATACGCAGTATTTT.

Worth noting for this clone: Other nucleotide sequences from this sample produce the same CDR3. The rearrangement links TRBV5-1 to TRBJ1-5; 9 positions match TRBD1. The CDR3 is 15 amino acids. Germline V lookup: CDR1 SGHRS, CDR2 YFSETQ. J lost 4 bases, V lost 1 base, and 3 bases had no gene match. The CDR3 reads CASSLSGQGNQPQHF. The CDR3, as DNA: TGCGCCAGCAGCTTGTCGGGACAGGGAAATCAGCCCCAGCATTTT.

The CDR3 region has the DNA TGCGCCAGCAGCTTGTCAGGGTCTTGGGCCCTCTATAACTATGGCTACACCTTC. Amino acids: CASSLSGSWALYNYGYTF. The rearrangement links TRBV5-1 to TRBJ1-2, with a tentative D call TRBD1 (5 bases). CDR3 length: 18 residues. CDR1 and CDR2 from the germline V gene are SGHRS and YFSETQ. Between the trimmed V and J ends, which lost 1 base and 1 base, there was a span of 20 bases.

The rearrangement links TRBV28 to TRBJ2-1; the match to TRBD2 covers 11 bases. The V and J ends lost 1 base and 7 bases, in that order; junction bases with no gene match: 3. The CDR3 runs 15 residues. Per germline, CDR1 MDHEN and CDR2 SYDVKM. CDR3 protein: CASSLSSGGWNEQFF. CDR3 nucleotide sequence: TGTGCCAGCAGTTTATCTAGCGGGGGGTGGAATGAGCAGTTCTTC.

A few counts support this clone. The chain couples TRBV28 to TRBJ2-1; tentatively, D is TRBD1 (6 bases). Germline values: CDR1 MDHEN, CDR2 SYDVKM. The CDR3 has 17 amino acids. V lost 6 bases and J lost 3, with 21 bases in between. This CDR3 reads CASRGAGTQNYYNEQFF. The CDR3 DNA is TGTGCCAGCAGGGGCGCCGGGACACAAAACTACTACAATGAGCAGTTCTTC. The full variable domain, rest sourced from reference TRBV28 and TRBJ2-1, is DVKVTQSSRYLVKRTGEKVFLECVQDMDHENMFWYRQDPGLGLRLIYFSYDVKMKEKGDIPEGYSVSREKKERFSLILESASTNQTSMYLCASRGAGTQNYYNEQFFGPGTRLTVL.

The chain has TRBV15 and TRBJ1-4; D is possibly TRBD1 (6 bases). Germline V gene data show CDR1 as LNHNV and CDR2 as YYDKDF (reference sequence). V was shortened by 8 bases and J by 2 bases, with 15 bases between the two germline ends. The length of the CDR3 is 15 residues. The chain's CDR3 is CATRLDRLTNEKLFF. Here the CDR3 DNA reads TGTGCCACCCGCTTAGACAGGCTCACTAATGAAAAACTGTTTTTT.

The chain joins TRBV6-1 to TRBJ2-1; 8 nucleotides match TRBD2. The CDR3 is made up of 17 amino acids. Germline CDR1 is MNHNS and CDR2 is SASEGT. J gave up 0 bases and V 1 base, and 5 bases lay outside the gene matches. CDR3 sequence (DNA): TGTGCCAGCAGTGAAGGTTTCGGGGGGGCCTCCTACAATGAGCAGTTCTTC. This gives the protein CASSEGFGGASYNEQFF.

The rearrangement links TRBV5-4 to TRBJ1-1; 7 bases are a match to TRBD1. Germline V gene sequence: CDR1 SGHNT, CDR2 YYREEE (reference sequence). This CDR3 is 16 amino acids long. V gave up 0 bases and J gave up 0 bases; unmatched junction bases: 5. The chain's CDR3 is CASSLGNRGLNTEAFF. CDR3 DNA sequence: TGTGCCAGCAGCTTGGGGAACAGGGGTTTGAACACTGAAGCTTTCTTT.